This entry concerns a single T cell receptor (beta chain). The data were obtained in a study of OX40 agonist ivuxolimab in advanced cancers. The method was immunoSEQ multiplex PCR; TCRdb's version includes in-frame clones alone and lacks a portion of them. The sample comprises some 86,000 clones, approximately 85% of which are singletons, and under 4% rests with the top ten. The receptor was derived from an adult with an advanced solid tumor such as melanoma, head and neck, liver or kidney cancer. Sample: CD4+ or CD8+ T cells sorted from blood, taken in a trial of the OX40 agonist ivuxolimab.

As DNA, the CDR3 is TGTGCCAGCAGCTTAAAGGGCGGCCGCACAGATACGCAGTATTTT. Protein: CASSLKGGRTDTQYF. The V gene is TRBV11-2, the J gene TRBJ2-3; no firm D call. There are 15 residues in the CDR3. The V and J ends lost 2 bases and 1 base respectively, with 10 bases between them. Germline V gene data show CDR1 as SGHAT and CDR2 as FQNNGV.